This entry is about one T cell receptor beta chain. Its antigen is not known. The record originates from a study of T cells after posttransplantation cyclophosphamide. The ends lost 4 bases at V and 4 bases at J; junction bases unmatched: 5. CDR1 and CDR2 from the germline V gene are SGHRS and YFSETQ. The CDR3 totals 15 residues. Study-wide results and limits: Recipient CMV seropositivity and CMV reactivation strongly tracked TRB clonality. Blood and skin or GI T cell repertoires showed limited TRB overlap. Later post-transplant blood repertoires were often dominated by donor CD8+ memory clones.

Sequencing was performed with immunoSEQ multiplex PCR; in TCRdb, only in-frame clones are kept and a portion is missing. This sample carries some 40,000 clones, none of them present only once. On the day of bone marrow donation, the related graft donor provided peripheral blood. The chain has TRBV5-1 and TRBJ2-5, with 12 positions matching TRBD2. This clonotype was obtained from a man aged 30 to 45 in good health and a related stem cell transplant donor. Source material: PBMCs. The CDR3 nucleotides read TGCGCCAGCAGCGCCACGACTAGCGGGGGAGAGACCCAGTACTTC. Translation gives CASSATTSGGETQYF. Based on the CDR3 plus reference TRBV5-1 and TRBJ2-5, the full variable domain is KAGVTQTPRYLIKTRGQQVTLSCSPISGHRSVSWYQQTPGQGLQFLFEYFSETQRNKGNFPGRFSGRQFSNSRSEMNVSTLELGDSALYLCASSATTSGGETQYFGPGTRLLVL.